A selection of T cell receptor beta chains follows, all from one sample in a study of T cell responses to AZD1222 COVID-19 vaccine. The table came from immunoSEQ multiplex PCR; TCRdb's copy has only in-frame clones and leaves some out. Of 90,000 to 120,000 clones listed, 85% to 90% are singletons. The input for sequencing was peripheral blood, taken on day 0 of AZD1222 vaccination. These receptor sequences come from an adult in good health. The CDR3 runs from the conserved cysteine through the conserved F or W. The D gene is left open where the match is weak. Rows may omit the clone size; those that give it use once, few, many or a size class.

.	.	TRBJ1-1	TRBV6-5	TGTGCCAGCAGCCCCATACAGGGTAACACTGAAGCTTTCTTT	CASSPIQGNTEAFF
.	.	TRBJ2-2	TRBV12-3/TRBV12-4	TGTGCCAGCACTCGAGGCACCGGGGAGCTGTTTTTT	CASTRGTGELFF
.	.	TRBJ1-5	TRBV12-3/TRBV12-4	TGTGCCAGCAGTTTAAGCCAGGGTCAGCCCCAGCATTTT	CASSLSQGQPQHF
.	.	TRBJ2-2	TRBV21-1	TGTGCCAGGGCTCCCCAAACTAGCGGGGGGTCCGGGGAGCTGTTTTTT	CARAPQTSGGSGELFF
.	.	TRBJ2-7	TRBV4-1	TGCGCCAGCAGCCAAGCCGCAGGGGGGCTTTACGAGCAGTACTTC	CASSQAAGGLYEQYF
.	.	TRBJ1-1	TRBV9	TGTGCCAGCAGCGCCCATCCGGGCGCCAAGGTTGGGGCCGAAGCTTTCTTT	CASSAHPGAKVGAEAFF
.	.	TRBJ2-1	TRBV11-3	TGTGCCAGCAGCTTAGTCCGTAACAATGAGCAGTTCTTC	CASSLVRNNEQFF
few	TRBD2	TRBJ2-1	TRBV7-3	TGTGCCAGCAGCCCAGGGACTAGCGTTGAGCAGTTCTTC	CASSPGTSVEQFF
.	.	TRBJ1-6	TRBV5-1	TGCGCCAGCAGCCCCAGGGATCCGGACCGTTCACCCCTCCACTTT	CASSPRDPDRSPLHF
once	.	TRBJ1-1	TRBV6-5	TGTGCCAGCAGTTTAACAAAGAGGAACACTGAAGCTTTCTTT	CASSLTKRNTEAFF
.	TRBD1	TRBJ1-3	TRBV28	TGTGCCAGCATAGTGACCCCCGGGACAGGGACCTCTGGAAACACCATATATTTT	CASIVTPGTGTSGNTIYF
once	.	TRBJ2-1	TRBV12-3/TRBV12-4	TGTGCCAGCAGTTTAAAACAGTACAATGAGCAGTTCTTC	CASSLKQYNEQFF
.	.	TRBJ1-2	TRBV5-1	TGCGCCAGCAGCTCGACCGCAGCAGGGACCTATGGCTACACCTTC	CASSSTAAGTYGYTF
.	.	TRBJ1-6	TRBV5-4	TGTGCCACTGCCCCCTATAATTCACCCCTCCACTTT	CATAPYNSPLHF
.	TRBD1	TRBJ2-7	TRBV6-5	TGTGCCAGCAGTTACGGGACAGGGAACGAGCAGTACTTC	CASSYGTGNEQYF
.	.	TRBJ2-3	TRBV5-1	TGCGCCAGCAGCCCTGAGGCCAAATCTAGCACAGATACGCAGTATTTT	CASSPEAKSSTDTQYF
.	TRBD1	TRBJ1-1	TRBV2	TGTGCCAGCAGTGAAGCGGGCAGGACAGGGAATGAAGCTTTCTTT	CASSEAGRTGNEAFF
.	.	TRBJ1-1	TRBV20-1	TGCAGTGCTAGAGAAGTGGGGGTAGCTTTCTTT	CSAREVGVAFF
.	TRBD1	TRBJ1-4	TRBV10-3	TGTGCCATCAGCGGGACAGGGGAGTCCGTTTCAGGAAAACTGTTTTTT	CAISGTGESVSGKLFF
.	.	TRBJ2-1	TRBV20-1	TGCAGTGCTAGTCCGGTTCAGGGTTACAATGAGCAGTTCTTC	CSASPVQGYNEQFF
.	.	TRBJ1-6	TRBV9	TGTGCCAGCAGTTCCTCAGGGGCGAGAGAACAATATAATTCACCCCTCCACTTT	CASSSSGAREQYNSPLHF
.	.	TRBJ2-3	TRBV30	TGTGCCTGGAGGGAGTCAGCCGAGGGGGGAGAGCAGTATTTT	CAWRESAEGGEQYF
.	TRBD1	TRBJ1-4	TRBV6-6	TGTGCCACGACAGGGGGCGGTGAAAAACTGTTTTTT	CATTGGGEKLFF
.	.	TRBJ2-3	TRBV29-1	TGCAGCGTTGATATCGCAGATACGCAGTATTTT	CSVDIADTQYF
.	TRBD1	TRBJ2-5	TRBV11-2	TGTGCCAGCAGCTTAGACATCCGACAGGGGATTGAGACCCAGTACTTC	CASSLDIRQGIETQYF
.	TRBD1	TRBJ2-4	TRBV29-1	TGCAGCGTCTTACCGACAGGGGGGAACATTCAGTACTTC	CSVLPTGGNIQYF
once	.	TRBJ2-1	TRBV30	TGTGCCTGGAGTGTTGTCAATGAGCAGTTCTTC	CAWSVVNEQFF
once	.	TRBJ2-2	TRBV28	TGTGCCAGCAGTTTACCCAGGAACACCGGGGAGCTGTTTTTT	CASSLPRNTGELFF